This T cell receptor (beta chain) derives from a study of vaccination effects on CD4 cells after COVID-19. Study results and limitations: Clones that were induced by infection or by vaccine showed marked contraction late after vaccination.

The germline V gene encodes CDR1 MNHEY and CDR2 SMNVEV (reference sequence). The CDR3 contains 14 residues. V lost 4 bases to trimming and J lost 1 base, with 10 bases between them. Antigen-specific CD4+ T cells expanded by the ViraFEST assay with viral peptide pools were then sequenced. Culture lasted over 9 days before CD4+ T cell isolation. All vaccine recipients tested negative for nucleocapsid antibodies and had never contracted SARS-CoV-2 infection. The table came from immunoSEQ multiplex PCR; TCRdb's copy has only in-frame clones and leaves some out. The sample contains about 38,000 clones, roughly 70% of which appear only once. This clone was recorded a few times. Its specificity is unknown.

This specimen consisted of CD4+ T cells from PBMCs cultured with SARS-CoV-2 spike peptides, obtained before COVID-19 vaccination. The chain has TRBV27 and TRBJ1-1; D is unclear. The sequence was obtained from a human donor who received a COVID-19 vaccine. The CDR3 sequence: CASSSVGRNTEAFF. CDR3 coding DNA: TGTGCCAGCAGTTCAGTCGGGAGGAACACTGAAGCTTTCTTT.